Below, 19 T cell receptor beta chains from the same sample are listed, as sequenced in a study of blood T cell repertoires in COVID-19 (TCRdb year 2020). Libraries were built with the immunoSEQ multiplex PCR assay. TCRdb took over this immuneACCESS table, retaining in-frame rearrangements with V and J assigned. Such tables are incomplete; in checked studies, under half of the missing clones stem from an unresolved V gene, and the remainder is unexplained. This sample holds about 270,000 clones; over 75% were observed only once. Together, the top ten hold over 2% of the sample. The sequencing sample was made of peripheral blood. Source of these receptors: a woman between 45 and 60 years old with acute or convalescent COVID-19.

The rearrangement uses TRBV28 and TRBJ1-3; D uncertain. The CDR3 loop spans 14 amino acids. CDR1 is MDHEN, CDR2 SYDVKM, per germline. Trimming took 6 bases from V and 0 from J, leaving 9 bases between them. CDR3 coding DNA: TGTGCCAGCAGCCAAGCCGGCTCTGGAAACACCATATATTTT. This codes for CASSQAGSGNTIYF.

The chain couples TRBV7-2 to TRBJ1-2; maybe TRBD1 (5 bases). The CDR3 loop spans 12 amino acids. The germline V and J ends were trimmed by 5 bases and 4 bases, with 8 bases remaining between them. Germline CDR1 SGHTA, CDR2 FQGNSA. The DNA for the CDR3 is TGTGCCAGCAGCCACAGGTCCTATGGCTACACCTTC. As protein: CASSHRSYGYTF.

The gene calls are TRBV9 and TRBJ2-1, with D perhaps matching TRBD2 (6 bases). The CDR3 runs 17 residues. V dropped 0 bases and J dropped 0 bases, with 13 bases sitting between them. Germline lookup yields CDR1 SGDLS and CDR2 YYNGEE. The CDR3 protein is CASSVVGGDPSYNEQFF. The CDR3 nucleotides read TGTGCCAGCAGCGTAGTGGGGGGAGACCCCTCCTACAATGAGCAGTTCTTC.

This clone occurred once. V is TRBV10-3 and J is TRBJ1-3; a weak D match, TRBD1 (5 bases). V lost 4 bases and J 0 bases, leaving 10 bases between the germline ends. The CDR3 is 15 amino acids. Germline values: CDR1 ENHRY, CDR2 SYGVKD. DNA of the CDR3: TGTGCCATCAGTGCTGGGGCGAACTCTGGAAACACCATATATTTT. It is translated as CAISAGANSGNTIYF.

V gene TRBV30 combines with J gene TRBJ2-2, with 7 bases that match TRBD1. Germline trimming cut 3 bases from V and 6 bases from J; bases unmatched to any gene: 7. Germline-derived CDR1 and CDR2 are GTSNPN and SVGIG (reference sequence). This CDR3 is built from 14 residues. The CDR3 DNA follows: TGTGCCTGGAGGGTCAGACAGGGCGCCGGGGAGCTGTTTTTT. Translating it yields CAWRVRQGAGELFF.

The genes are TRBV7-2 and TRBJ1-1, with D hard to call. Germline V gives CDR1 SGHTA, CDR2 FQGNSA. CDR3 length: 14 residues. The V end was cut by 1 base, the J end by 1 base, with 7 bases between. Here the CDR3 DNA reads TGTGCCAGCAGCTTAGGAGGAACGAACACTGAAGCTTTCTTT. It specifies CASSLGGTNTEAFF.

The chain carries TRBV27 and TRBJ2-7; D might be TRBD1 (8 bases). V was trimmed by 6 bases and J by 4 bases, leaving 31 bases between them. Germline loops: CDR1 MNHEY, CDR2 SMNVEV (reference sequence). CDR3 size: 19 residues. This chain's CDR3 is CASRSSGQDGREGGYEQYF. CDR3 DNA sequence: TGTGCCAGCAGATCCTCGGGACAGGACGGAAGGGAGGGGGGTTACGAGCAGTACTTC.

The chain recombines TRBV2 with TRBJ2-2, with 8 bases that match TRBD1. Germline V gene sequence: CDR1 SNHLY, CDR2 FYNNEI. V dropped 6 bases and J dropped 1; count of bases not matched to a gene: 1. This CDR3 spans 14 amino acids. The CDR3 DNA is TGTGCCAGCAGACAGGGGGAGAACACCGGGGAGCTGTTTTTT. It is translated as CASRQGENTGELFF. Full variable domain (rest looked up from reference TRBV2 and TRBJ2-2): EPEVTQTPSHQVTQMGQEVILRCVPISNHLYFYWYRQILGQKVEFLVSFYNNEISEKSEIFDDQFSVERPDGSNFTLKIRSTKLEDSAMYFCASRQGENTGELFFGEGSRLTVL.

The chain recombines TRBV7-9 with TRBJ1-2, with TRBD1 identical over 7 bases. Germline V gene sequence: CDR1 SEHNR, CDR2 FQNEAQ (reference sequence). V shed 1 base, J shed 3 bases, and the junction held 2 bases outside the gene matches. CDR3 length equals 14 residues. CDR3 region: CASSLVGGDYGYTF. CDR3 nucleotides: TGTGCCAGCAGCTTAGTAGGGGGCGACTATGGCTACACCTTC. Variable domain in full (rest from reference TRBV7-9 and TRBJ1-2): DTGVSQNPRHKITKRGQNVTFRCDPISEHNRLYWYRQTLGQGPEFLTYFQNEAQLEKSRLLSDRFSAERPKGSFSTLEIQRTEQGDSAMYLCASSLVGGDYGYTFGSGTRLTVV.

The table lists this clone with a count of one. V is TRBV11-2 and J is TRBJ1-2; possible D gene TRBD1, 5 bases. The CDR3 runs 13 residues. CDR1 is SGHAT, CDR2 FQNNGV, per germline. With 2 bases removed from V and 6 bases from J, the gap between germline ends came to 10 bases. The CDR3 nucleotides are TGTGCCAGCAGCTTATTCTTAGGGGATGGCTACACCTTC. This sequence encodes CASSLFLGDGYTF.

V and J are TRBV24-1 and TRBJ2-1; TRBD1 agrees at 9 bases. The CDR3 runs 16 residues. Unmatched junction bases numbered 3, after V lost 3 bases and J lost 1 base. Germline lookup yields CDR1 KGHDR and CDR2 SFDVKD. For the CDR3, the DNA is TGTGCCACCAGTGATGCCGGGACAGGGTCCTACAATGAGCAGTTCTTC. It codes for CATSDAGTGSYNEQFF.

V and J are TRBV27 and TRBJ2-2; unclear D gene. Germline CDR1 and CDR2: MNHEY and SMNVEV (reference sequence). V gave up 6 bases and J gave up 7 bases, with 9 bases separating them. The length of the CDR3 is 12 residues. CDR3 protein: CASSPPGGELFF. The CDR3 bases are TGTGCCAGCAGCCCCCCCGGCGGGGAGCTGTTTTTT.

This sequence joins TRBV18 and TRBJ1-5; weak D call: TRBD1 (6 bases). Trimming pared 4 bases from V and 3 bases from J, leaving 10 bases between. Looked up from germline, CDR1 is KGHSH and CDR2 is LQKENI. The CDR3 loop spans 14 amino acids. The CDR3 sequence is CASSLQGFNQPQHF. CDR3 nucleotide sequence: TGTGCCAGCTCACTACAGGGTTTCAATCAGCCCCAGCATTTT.

The chain couples TRBV29-1 to TRBJ1-1; 12 nucleotides agree with TRBD1. Germline CDR1 and CDR2: SQVTM and ANQGSEA. The CDR3 runs 14 residues. The V gene end was trimmed by 8 bases and the J gene end by 0 bases; junction bases not matched to a gene: 4. CDR3 DNA sequence: TGCAGCCCGGGACAGGGGGCCTTGAACACTGAAGCTTTCTTT. Residues: CSPGQGALNTEAFF.

In this sample, this clone turned up once. V usage is TRBV11-3 and J usage is TRBJ2-7; 11 nucleotides match TRBD2. V lost 5 bases, J lost 7 bases, and 13 bases stayed unmatched. The CDR3 length is 16 residues. The germline V gene has CDR1 SGHNT and CDR2 YENEEA. The CDR3 nucleotides are TGTGCCAGCAGCAGGACCCTGACTAGCGGGAAGGGTGAGCAGTACTTC. This gives the protein CASSRTLTSGKGEQYF.

This chain connects TRBV28 to TRBJ1-2, with TRBD1 matching over 8 bases. Trimming removed 3 bases from V and 8 bases from J; junction bases left unmatched: 11. This CDR3 has 15 residues. Per germline, CDR1 MDHEN and CDR2 SYDVKM. As DNA, the CDR3 is TGTGCCAGCAGTTTCGTTATTGGGCAGGGGGCGGGCTACACCTTC. Translated, it gives CASSFVIGQGAGYTF.

The chain couples TRBV3-1 (or the pseudogene TRBV3-2) to TRBJ2-7, with D perhaps matching TRBD2 (6 bases). Germline values: CDR1 LGHDT, CDR2 YNNKEL (reference sequence). The V and J ends lost 4 bases and 3 bases respectively, with 10 bases between them. CDR3 length equals 13 residues. CDR3 coding DNA: TGTGCCAGCAGCCCGTTGGAGGGCTACGAGCAGTACTTC. It yields the protein CASSPLEGYEQYF.

The J gene is TRBJ1-2, the V gene TRBV27; weak D call: TRBD1 (5 bases). V dropped 4 bases and J dropped 1 base, with 7 bases sitting between them. CDR1 is MNHEY, CDR2 SMNVEV, per germline (reference sequence). The length of the CDR3 is 13 residues. The CDR3 bases are TGTGCCAGCAGTTGGGGGGTTAACTATGGCTACACCTTC. Amino acids: CASSWGVNYGYTF.

J is TRBJ1-2 and V is TRBV28; 9 bases map to TRBD1. With 5 bases clipped from V and 8 bases from J, the junction kept 6 bases outside the gene matches. The CDR3 length is 13 residues. Germline CDR1 is MDHEN and CDR2 is SYDVKM. CDR3 region: CASSSDRGLGYTF. CDR3 bases: TGTGCCAGCAGTAGCGACAGGGGGTTAGGCTACACCTTC.